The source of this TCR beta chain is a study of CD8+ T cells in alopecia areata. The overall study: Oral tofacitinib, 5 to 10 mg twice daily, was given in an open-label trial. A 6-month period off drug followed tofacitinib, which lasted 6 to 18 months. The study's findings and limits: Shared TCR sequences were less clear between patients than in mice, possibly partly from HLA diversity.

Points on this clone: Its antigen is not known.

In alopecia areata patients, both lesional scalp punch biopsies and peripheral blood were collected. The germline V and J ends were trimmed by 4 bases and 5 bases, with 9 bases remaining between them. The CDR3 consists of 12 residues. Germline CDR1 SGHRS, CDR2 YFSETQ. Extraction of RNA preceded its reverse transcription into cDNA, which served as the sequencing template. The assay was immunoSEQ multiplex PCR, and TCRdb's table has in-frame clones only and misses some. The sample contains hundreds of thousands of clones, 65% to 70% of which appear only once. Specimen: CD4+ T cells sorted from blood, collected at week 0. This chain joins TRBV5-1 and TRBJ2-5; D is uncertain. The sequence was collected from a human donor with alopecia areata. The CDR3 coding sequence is TGCGCCAGCAGCGAGATAGGGGAGACCCAGTACTTC. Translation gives CASSEIGETQYF.